Each of the 23 T cell receptor beta chains below was sequenced from the same sample in a study of Graves' ophthalmopathy and Graves' hyperthyroidism. Scientists amplified the TCR beta CDR3 regions from RNA transcripts. Investigators did first-round RT-PCR with HTBI primers, then second-round multiplex PCR. TCRdb used MiXCR to reprocess the multiplex PCR reads, holding one entry per CDR3 protein. The sample contains tens of thousands of distinct CDR3 sequences, about 50% of which appear only once. The sample consisted of peripheral blood. The receptor source for this set is an adult man with Graves' ophthalmopathy.

This clonotype came up many times. The chain recombines TRBV6-6 with TRBJ2-5, with D perhaps TRBD1 (6 bases). The V gene's germline CDR1 is MNHNY and CDR2 SVGAGI (reference sequence). V was trimmed by 0 bases and J by 3 bases, leaving 11 bases between them. This CDR3 has 15 residues. CDR3 loop: CASSYSQGRKETQYF. The CDR3 DNA sequence: TGTGCCAGCAGTTACTCACAGGGCCGCAAAGAGACCCAGTACTTC.

This clonotype was recorded once. The rearrangement links TRBV7-2 to TRBJ1-4; TRBD1 is a possible D gene (5 bases). From germline, CDR1 is SGHTA and CDR2 FQGNSA. Trimming took 5 bases from V and 8 from J, leaving 12 bases between them. The CDR3 consists of 13 residues. The CDR3 sequence is CASSRGGTEKLFF. The CDR3 DNA follows: TGTGCCAGCAGCCGCGGGGGGACCGAAAAACTGTTTTTT.

Of note for this clonotype: A much larger clone lies a single base off, so this may be a read error. This is likely a read error, given that the CDR3 carries no conserved phenylalanine or tryptophan at its end. The chain employs TRBV12-3 or TRBV12-4 and TRBJ1-5; TRBD1 might be the D (5 bases). CDR3 size: 15 residues. V was trimmed by 4 bases and J by 9 bases, leaving 19 bases between them. This CDR3 is CASSYRIGAPWPQHS. The CDR3 DNA reads TGTGCCAGCAGTTATCGGATAGGGGCCCCTTGGCCCCAGCATTCT.

This clonotype was recorded many times. The chain couples TRBV4-1 to TRBJ1-5; D not resolved. CDR3 length: 13 amino acids. Per germline, CDR1 MGHRA and CDR2 YSYEKL. V was pared by 0 bases and J by 8 bases, with 8 bases between. The CDR3 DNA sequence: TGCGCCAGCAGCCAAGAAGATGGGGAGCCCCAGCATTTT. Residues: CASSQEDGEPQHF.

The chain has TRBV7-2 and TRBJ2-7; D is perhaps TRBD1 (8 bases). V lost 2 bases, J lost 4 bases, and 12 bases lay in between. Germline CDR1 and CDR2: SGHTA and FQGNSA. The CDR3 spans 14 residues. The CDR3 protein is CASSLTGGAYEQYV. CDR3 DNA: TGTGCCAGCAGCTTAACAGGGGGGGCTTACGAGCAGTACGTC.

The V and J genes are TRBV25-1 and TRBJ2-5; the D gene is possibly TRBD2 (5 bases). This CDR3 has 13 amino acids. Trimming removed 8 bases from V and 5 bases from J, with 15 bases in between. Germline lookup yields CDR1 MGHDK and CDR2 SYGVNS. DNA for the CDR3: TGTGCCAGCGGGGAGCGTCTGCGGGAGACCCAGTACTTC. It encodes CASGERLRETQYF.

This clonotype was seen just once. J is TRBJ2-7 and V is TRBV6-1; TRBD1 might be the D (6 bases). The CDR3 has 18 amino acids. CDR1 MNHNS and CDR2 SASEGT come from the germline V gene. V was pared by 1 base and J by 5 bases, with 24 bases between. The CDR3 here is CASSEVRVDRIFSNEQYF. In DNA, the CDR3 is TGTGCCAGCAGTGAAGTTCGAGTAGACAGGATCTTTAGCAACGAGCAGTACTTC.

V and J are TRBV14 and TRBJ1-5; no definite D call. The CDR3 covers 16 residues. CDR1 SGHDN and CDR2 FVKESK come from the germline V gene. Trimming removed 0 bases from V and 0 bases from J, with 9 bases in between. The CDR3 coding sequence is TGTGCCAGCAGCCAAGATCGTGGGTATAGCAATCAGCCCCAGCATTTT. This encodes CASSQDRGYSNQPQHF. Using reference TRBV14 and TRBJ1-5 for the parts outside the CDR3, the full variable domain is EAGVTQFPSHSVIEKGQTVTLRCDPISGHDNLYWYRRVMGKEIKFLLHFVKESKQDESGMPNNRFLAERTGGTYSTLKVQPAELEDSGVYFCASSQDRGYSNQPQHFGDGTRLSIL.

V and J are TRBV29-1 and TRBJ2-3, with D unclear. Germline V gene lookup returns CDR1 SQVTM and CDR2 ANQGSEA. This CDR3 spans 16 amino acids. V was clipped by 4 bases and J by 2 bases, with 19 bases between them. The CDR3 DNA is TGCAGCGTTGGGCAGACGGCGGATTCCCACACAGATACGCAGTATTTT. This translates into CSVGQTADSHTDTQYF.

V and J are TRBV7-2 and TRBJ1-2; no reliable D call. The CDR3 covers 12 residues. CDR1 and CDR2 from the germline V gene are SGHTA and FQGNSA. Trimming left V 8 bases short and J 8 bases short, with 15 bases between. CDR3 in amino acids: CASSGRGEGYTF. The CDR3 DNA is TGTGCCAGCTCCGGGCGGGGTGAAGGCTACACCTTC.

At least ten counts were recorded for this clonotype. V is TRBV24-1 and J is TRBJ2-3, with 13 bases that match TRBD2. CDR1 is KGHDR, CDR2 SFDVKD, per germline. CDR3 length equals 18 residues. Trimming cost V 3 bases and J 3 bases; bases outside gene matches: 8. The CDR3 DNA reads as TGTGCCACCAGTGATCGGGGACTAGCGGGAATAAAGACAGATACGCAGTATTTT. This codes for CATSDRGLAGIKTDTQYF.

This clonotype was detected many times. CDR3 DNA: TGCAGTGCCGATACAGGGGTGAACACTGAAGCTTTCTTT. Translating gives CSADTGVNTEAFF. This chain joins TRBV20-1 and TRBJ1-1; TRBD1 matches 7 bases. The CDR3 contains 13 residues. The V gene end was trimmed by 6 bases and the J gene end by 0 bases; junction bases not matched to a gene: 4. The V gene's germline CDR1 is DFQATT and CDR2 SNEGSKA (reference sequence).

This clonotype is medium-sized within its sample. The chain couples TRBV10-1 to TRBJ2-1; D is unresolved. The CDR3 spans 15 residues. Germline assignment: CDR1 WNHNN and CDR2 SYGVQD (reference sequence). Trimming left V 8 bases short and J 0 bases short, with 14 bases between. Written as DNA, the CDR3 is TGCGCCAGCGTCGAAGGTCGGAGCTCCTACAATGAGCAGTTCTTC. It is translated as CASVEGRSSYNEQFF.

This clonotype appeared many times. This chain uses TRBV6-5 with TRBJ2-1, with 9 bases fitting TRBD2. The CDR3 extends over 14 amino acids. The germline CDR1 and CDR2 sequences are MNHEY and SVGAGI. The trim removed 6 bases at V and 3 bases at J, leaving 3 bases unmatched. The CDR3 DNA reads as TGTGCCAGCAGATCTAGCGGGGTCTACAATGAGCAGTTCTTC. This sequence encodes CASRSSGVYNEQFF.

This clonotype was seen ten or more times. This chain uses TRBV5-1 with TRBJ2-5; D may be TRBD2 (6 bases). The germline CDR1 and CDR2 sequences are SGHRS and YFSETQ. V was shortened by 0 bases and J by 3 bases, with 6 bases between the two germline ends. The CDR3 contains 13 residues. CDR3 residues: CASSLGGEETQYF. Written as DNA, the CDR3 is TGCGCCAGCAGCTTGGGGGGGGAAGAGACCCAGTACTTC.

By its share, this clonotype is medium-sized. The chain links TRBV20-1 to TRBJ1-4; D possibly corresponds to TRBD1 (5 bases). The ends were cut back, 3 bases at V and 8 bases at J, with 16 bases in the middle. CDR1 is DFQATT and CDR2 is SNEGSKA in the germline V gene (reference sequence). The CDR3 covers 14 residues. This CDR3 is CSASPAGLREKLFF. The CDR3 DNA reads TGCAGTGCTAGTCCCGCAGGGCTTAGGGAAAAACTGTTTTTT.

V is TRBV5-6 and J is TRBJ2-7; the D gene is possibly TRBD1 (6 bases). Germline V gives CDR1 SGHDT, CDR2 YYEEEE. Trimming took 4 bases from V and 2 from J, leaving 10 bases between them. The CDR3 runs 13 residues. In DNA, the CDR3 is TGTGCCAGCAGCGGACAGCCCCCCTACGAGCAGTACTTC. Translating it yields CASSGQPPYEQYF.

This clonotype was seen repeatedly, ten times or more. The CDR3 DNA is TGTGCCAGCAGCAACCCAGTCCCGGATACGCAGTATTTT. Encoded protein: CASSNPVPDTQYF. The chain uses TRBV9 and TRBJ2-3; D is undetermined. Between the trimmed V and J ends, which lost 4 bases and 6 bases, there was a span of 12 bases. CDR1 is SGDLS, CDR2 YYNGEE, per germline. This CDR3 is 13 amino acids long.

The rearrangement uses TRBV7-9 and TRBJ2-2; possible D gene TRBD2, 5 bases. Looked up from germline, CDR1 is SEHNR and CDR2 is FQNEAQ (reference sequence). The length of the CDR3 is 14 residues. V lost 1 base and J lost 3, with 6 bases in between. The CDR3 DNA reads TGTGCCAGCAGCTTAGTCGGGGACACCGGGGAGCTGTTTTTT. Translated, it gives CASSLVGDTGELFF.

This clonotype appeared many times. This rearrangement joins TRBV30 to TRBJ2-2; D is ambiguous. CDR3 size: 13 residues. Trimming stripped 2 bases from V and 9 bases from J, with 13 bases between. CDR1 is GTSNPN, CDR2 SVGIG, per germline (reference sequence). The CDR3: CAWSSTGVRELFF. The CDR3 bases are TGTGCCTGGAGTTCGACCGGAGTCCGGGAGCTGTTTTTT.

By share of the sample, this clonotype is medium-sized. This chain links TRBV7-8 with TRBJ1-2; D not resolved. This CDR3 spans 13 amino acids. From germline, CDR1 is SGHVS and CDR2 FQNEAQ. Trimming took 1 base from V and 7 from J, leaving 10 bases between them. The CDR3 region is CASSLGTETGYTF. In DNA, the CDR3 is TGTGCCAGCAGCTTAGGTACAGAAACTGGCTACACCTTC.

This clonotype was seen many times. The chain links TRBV6-1 to TRBJ2-2; 8 positions agree with TRBD2. Germline V gives CDR1 MNHNS, CDR2 SASEGT. J lost 4 bases, V lost 5 bases, and 6 bases had no gene match. This CDR3 has 15 residues. Here the CDR3 DNA reads TGTGCCAGCAGTTCGGGAGGGACGGGCACCGGGGAGCTGTTTTTT. Encoded protein: CASSSGGTGTGELFF.

The rearrangement uses TRBV20-1 and TRBJ2-5, with 9 bases lining up with TRBD1. Trimming cost V 3 bases and J 9 bases; bases outside gene matches: 11. The CDR3 is 14 amino acids. Germline CDR1 and CDR2: DFQATT and SNEGSKA (reference sequence). The CDR3 is CSASTGGDGQPQYF. CDR3 nucleotide sequence: TGCAGTGCTAGTACAGGGGGCGATGGTCAGCCCCAGTACTTC.